This TCR beta chain was recovered during a study of blood T cell repertoires in COVID-19. Study-level background: T cells, B-cell-depleted T cells, or PBMCs provided the cDNA or gDNA that served as material.

Authors' analysis steps: How many nucleated cells were present was estimated from reference gene primer amplification. Profiled with immunoSEQ multiplex PCR; TCRdb holds only in-frame clones, not every one. That table supplies the V and J calls and clone size; D and trimming were determined from the DNA. Seen here are roughly 250,000 clones, 85% observed once, and the top ten hold over 0.95%. Per germline, CDR1 WSHSY and CDR2 SAAADI. This CDR3 has 15 amino acids. V was shortened by 8 bases and J by 2 bases, with 19 bases between the two germline ends. The chain uses TRBV10-2 and TRBJ2-7; possibly TRBD2 for D (7 bases). Material: peripheral blood. The TCR sequence derives from a man in his forties with acute or convalescent COVID-19. CDR3 coding DNA: TGCGCCAGCGGGGCCCCGAGGGGGACTACCTACGAGCAGTACTTC. Its translation: CASGAPRGTTYEQYF.